This record concerns one T cell receptor beta chain sequence. The table lists this clone with a few counts. The antigen this receptor binds is unknown. No much larger clone is present one base from it, and per-base qualities are unavailable. According to the study, the label for this sample's time point signals: baseline before first vaccination. Vaccinee samples came from UK trials COV001 and COV002, including a single-blind randomized controlled phase 2/3 trial of AZD1222 (ChAdOx1 nCoV-19) in healthy adults. For TCRbeta chain sequencing, PBMC samples from trial participants were taken at day 0 and at day 28 after the second dose. These data are taken from a study of T cell responses to AZD1222 COVID-19 vaccine (dated by TCRdb to about 2021). Study-level background: Because spike-specific TCR depth and breadth did not differ between the two schedules, AZD1222 recipients who got a second dose at roughly 4 weeks were pooled with those who got a second dose at roughly 12 weeks. TCR sequencing covered 230 to 250 trial participants: 200 to 220 given two doses of AZD1222 and 26 given two doses of MenACWY control vaccine. Trial participants were enrolled by age into 18-55, 56-69 and 70-plus year subgroups, with approximately 150, 28 and 58 TCR-sequenced participants respectively. On the study overall, not on this receptor specifically: After two AZD1222 doses, both the breadth and the depth of spike-specific TCRs were significantly higher than at day 0 and than in MenACWY recipients. Reportedly, almost half of the unique spike-specific TCRs recognized epitopes lying outside the regions that are mutated in the B.1.351 and B.1.1.7 variants. Participants were mostly white British and included more females than males, and it was suggested by the authors that clonal diversity may have been underestimated. Conclusions about previously exposed vaccinees are limited, since just a handful of AZD1222 recipients were seropositive for SARS-CoV-2 at baseline. CD4 TCRs associated with the vaccine covered the entire spike protein, and the dominant responses were in regions 160-218 and 743-854. Because no day 14 peak-response samples were available, the repertoires could be characterized only after the peak T cell response. In the small 56-69-year group, the increase in depth fell short of significance, most likely because of low power.

Measured from the cysteine to the phenylalanine, the CDR3 is 15 residues long. Only the CDR3 portion is preserved as DNA: 45 bases, with reading frame beginning at the first base. V was cut back by 1 base and J by 8 bases, leaving a gap of 14 bases between them. Based on the germline V gene, the CDR1 and CDR2 sequences are MGHDK and SYGVNS. The CDR3 regions of human TCRbeta chains were analyzed by immunosequencing. Per the authors' processing: Repertoire TCRs were matched against a reference library of SARS-CoV-2-specific TCRs generated with the MIRA antigen-specificity platform. Breadth was defined as the fraction of unique TCRs that were SARS-CoV-2-associated. Depth was defined as the fraction of total T cells that were SARS-CoV-2-associated. Using the MIRA data, every spike-specific TCR was mapped to the spike region that the TCR reacted to and assigned to either a CD4 or a CD8 class. Log10-transformed breadth and depth values were compared by one-way ANOVA with Sidak's multiple comparisons tests. The table was pulled from immuneACCESS by TCRdb, which kept in-frame rearrangements only. Such tables lose some clones; where checked, under half of the loss comes from unresolved V genes, and the rest has no known cause. The V and J calls and clone size were taken over from that table, and D and trimming were inferred from the DNA. For this sample the table gives around 130,000 clones, of which 80% to 90% were detected only once. The biggest ten clones account for under 3.5% of the sample.

The starting material was peripheral blood, obtained on day 0 of AZD1222 vaccination. The chain was built from TRBV25-1 and TRBJ1-4; the D gene identity is not certain. The source is an adult in good health. At the DNA level, the sequence is TGTGCCAGCAGTGAATGGTCAGGCACCGCGGAAAAACTGTTTTTT. Its amino acids are CASSEWSGTAEKLFF.